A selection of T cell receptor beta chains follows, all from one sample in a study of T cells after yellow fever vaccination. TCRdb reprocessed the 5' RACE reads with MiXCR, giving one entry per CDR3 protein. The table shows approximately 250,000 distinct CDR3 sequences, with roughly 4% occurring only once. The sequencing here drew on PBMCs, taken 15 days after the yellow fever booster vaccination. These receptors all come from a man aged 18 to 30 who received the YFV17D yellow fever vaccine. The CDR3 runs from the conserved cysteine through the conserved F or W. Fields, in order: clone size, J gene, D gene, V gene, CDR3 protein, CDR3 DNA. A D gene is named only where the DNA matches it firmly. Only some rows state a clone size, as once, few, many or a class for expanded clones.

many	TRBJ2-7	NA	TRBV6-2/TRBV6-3	CASSTPQGWAYEQYF	TGTGCCAGCAGTACCCCCCAGGGATGGGCCTACGAGCAGTACTTC
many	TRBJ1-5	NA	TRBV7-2	CASSQGSNQPQHF	TGTGCCAGCAGCCAGGGTAGCAATCAGCCCCAGCATTTT
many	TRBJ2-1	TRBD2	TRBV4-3	CASSQENRRGVDEQFF	TGCGCCAGCAGCCAAGAGAATAGGCGGGGGGTCGATGAGCAGTTCTTC
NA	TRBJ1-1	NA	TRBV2	CASGAQNTEAFF	TGTGCCAGCGGGGCCCAGAACACTGAAGCTTTCTTT
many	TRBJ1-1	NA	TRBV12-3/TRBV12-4	CASSLDRDTEAFF	TGTGCCAGCAGTTTAGACAGGGACACTGAAGCTTTCTTT
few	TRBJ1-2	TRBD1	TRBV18	CASSRTGGDGYTF	TGTGCCAGCTCGAGGACAGGGGGCGACGGCTACACCTTC
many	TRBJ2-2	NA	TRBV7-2	CASSKRTGELFF	TGTGCCAGCAGCAAACGCACCGGGGAGCTGTTTTTT
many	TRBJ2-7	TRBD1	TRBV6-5	CASRGQVPYAEQYF	TGTGCCAGCAGGGGACAGGTACCCTACGCGGAGCAGTACTTC
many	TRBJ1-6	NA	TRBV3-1	CASRFSSSPLHF	TGTGCCAGCAGGTTTTCTTCTTCACCCCTCCACTTT
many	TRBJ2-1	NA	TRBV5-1	CASSFRTNNEQFF	TGCGCCAGCAGCTTCAGGACTAACAATGAGCAGTTCTTC
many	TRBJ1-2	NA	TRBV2	CASRQDSGGYTF	TGTGCCAGCAGGCAGGACTCGGGCGGCTACACCTTC
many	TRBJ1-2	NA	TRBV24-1	CATQSSTSRPYGYTF	TGTGCCACCCAAAGCTCGACCTCTCGCCCCTATGGCTACACCTTC
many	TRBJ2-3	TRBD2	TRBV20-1	CTGASGVTDTQYF	TGCACCGGGGCTAGCGGGGTAACAGATACGCAGTATTTT
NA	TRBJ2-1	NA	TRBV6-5	CASSYMGGNEQFF	TGTGCCAGCAGTTACATGGGGGGCAATGAGCAGTTCTTC
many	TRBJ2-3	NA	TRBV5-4	CASRDSGPSTDTQYF	TGTGCCAGCAGAGACAGCGGGCCTAGCACAGATACGCAGTATTTT
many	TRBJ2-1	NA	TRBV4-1	CASSQPSGSYNEQFF	TGCGCCAGCAGCCAACCTAGTGGATCCTACAATGAGCAGTTCTTC
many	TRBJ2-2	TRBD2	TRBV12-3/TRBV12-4	CASSFSSGVPNTGELFF	TGTGCCAGCAGTTTCTCTAGCGGGGTACCGAACACCGGGGAGCTGTTTTTT